This T cell receptor (beta chain) was found in a study of T cell repertoires in cytomegalovirus infection. About the research overall: Recently identified HLA-C-restricted CMV epitopes were among the peptides used. Matching HLA type and CMV infection were both indicated by public TCR beta signatures. Findings and limits, study-wide: There were HLA-C-restricted CMV-specific TCR beta clonotypes dominating the ex vivo response.

Germline V gives CDR1 SEHNR, CDR2 FQNEAQ (reference sequence). The CDR3 covers 13 residues. V dropped 0 bases and J dropped 8 bases, with 7 bases sitting between them. This clonotype was counted between two and nine times. Its matching antigen is unknown. MiXCR was run by TCRdb on the reads, yielding one entry per CDR3 protein. Here the sample spans some 940,000 distinct CDR3 sequences, around 30% being singletons. The sequenced sample was cultured CD8+ T cells from PBMCs, obtained from culture after CMV antigen stimulation. This receptor was taken from a human donor in good health (CMV status not recorded). Some clones in this sample may be carry-over from other donors' samples. The chain uses TRBV7-9 and TRBJ1-4; D remains ambiguous. DNA for the CDR3: TGTGCCAGCAGCTTAGCGCGGGCGGAAAAACTGTTTTTT. Encoded protein: CASSLARAEKLFF.